This record concerns one T cell receptor (beta chain) sequence. As yet, its antigen is unknown. The record originates from a study of tumor and adjacent non-tumor tissue in lung cancer. Overall study context: Patients comprised about a dozen adenocarcinoma, 2 squamous cell carcinoma and 1 small cell lung cancer.

The library came from three nested PCR rounds adapted from ARM-PCR protocols. TCRdb used MiXCR to reprocess the multiplex PCR reads, holding one entry per CDR3 protein. Altogether some 80,000 distinct CDR3 sequences are present, approximately 73% being singletons, with the ten largest covering 21%. No cell sorting was done before RNA was extracted from the tissue. The normal lung tissue was taken more than 3 cm from the tumor edge. Between August and November 2014, newly diagnosed, chemotherapy-naive lung cancer patients underwent thoracic surgery in China. General study findings and limits: In normal lung, the top 100 clones were significantly more dominant than in tumor. TCR diversity was significantly greater in tumor than normal lung tissue.

With 3 bases clipped from V and 7 bases from J, the junction kept 4 bases outside the gene matches. Germline V lookup: CDR1 SGHVS, CDR2 FNYEAQ. This CDR3 spans 13 amino acids. The source of this sequence is a woman between 45 and 60 years old with non-small cell lung cancer. The chain employs TRBV7-6 and TRBJ2-7; 9 bases match TRBD1. Sequencing was carried out using distant non-tumor lung tissue. CDR3: CASSLHRGLEQYF. CDR3 bases: TGTGCCAGCAGCTTGCACAGGGGGCTAGAGCAGTACTTC.